These T cell receptor beta chains were read from a single sample in a study of blood T cell repertoires in COVID-19. Here immunoSEQ multiplex PCR was the method, and the copy in TCRdb shows in-frame clones only, minus some. The repertoire holds 65,000 to 70,000 clones, with approximately 80% as singletons. Sequenced material: peripheral blood. These receptor sequences come from a human donor in a cohort sampled during active COVID-19. Each CDR3 is given without its conserved first and last residue. Each record gives: clone size, D gene, J gene, V gene, CDR3 protein. The D gene is left open where the match is weak. Clone sizes are given selectively: once, few, many, or a class where the clone is expanded.

>.|TRBD1|TRBJ1-5|TRBV28
ASTRTGNQPQH
>.|TRBD2|TRBJ2-1|TRBV7-6
ASSLARGNEQF
>.|TRBD2|TRBJ2-1|TRBV15
ATSRDRGLAGALSYNEQF
>.|.|TRBJ2-2|TRBV30
AWSSLGELF
>.|TRBD1|TRBJ1-1|TRBV11-3
ASSLGTGGNTEAF
>.|.|TRBJ2-1|TRBV28
ASSLSGGAAYNEQF
>.|TRBD1|TRBJ1-5|TRBV18
ASSLGQDNGQPQH
>.|TRBD1|TRBJ2-3|TRBV7-9
ASSSSGGAGDTQY
>.|TRBD1|TRBJ2-7|TRBV5-6
ASSKDRGNEQY
>.|.|TRBJ1-5|TRBV28
ASSPPGTRSNQPQH
>.|.|TRBJ2-5|TRBV4-3
ASSQDQGPGEETQY
>.|.|TRBJ1-4|TRBV4-3
ASSPDLLVREKLF
>once|.|TRBJ1-4|TRBV5-6
ASSPGGYGEKLF
>few|.|TRBJ2-7|TRBV7-6
ASSLGSRTTLSYEQY
>.|.|TRBJ2-1|TRBV5-1
ASSFGTFNGNEQF
>few|TRBD2|TRBJ2-3|TRBV10-1
ASSESGGTGTQY
>.|TRBD2|TRBJ2-3|TRBV14
ASSQDRGWTSGSADTQY
>once|.|TRBJ1-5|TRBV5-6
ASSLGTDGVQPQH
>.|TRBD2|TRBJ2-5|TRBV5-1
ASSASGGVETQY
>.|TRBD1|TRBJ1-2|TRBV3-1/TRBV3-2
ASSPTGTGTGSYGYT
>.|TRBD1|TRBJ2-5|TRBV11-2
ASSADRAETQY
>.|TRBD2|TRBJ2-7|TRBV6-5
ASRQTGGSYEQY
>.|.|TRBJ2-1|TRBV5-1
ASSLAGGTMQF
>.|.|TRBJ1-5|TRBV28
ASSLSSNQPQH
>once|.|TRBJ1-5|TRBV7-2
ASSPSGNQPQH
>.|.|TRBJ1-6|TRBV10-3
AMMEGTGSPLH
>.|TRBD2|TRBJ2-4|TRBV5-1
ASRGGQRSGRVNIQY
>.|TRBD2|TRBJ2-1|TRBV18
ASSPSGGAAGEQF
>.|TRBD1|TRBJ1-6|TRBV6-2/TRBV6-3
ASSQTSGGTEYGSPLH
>few|.|TRBJ2-7|TRBV5-6
ASSLGGLPYEQY
>.|.|TRBJ1-1|TRBV4-2
ASSHARDGNEAF
>.|.|TRBJ1-1|TRBV6-5
ASSWGGDTEAF
>.|TRBD2|TRBJ2-1|TRBV24-1
ATSDSGLAGGLEQF